One and the same sample provided the 17 T cell receptor beta chains below, sequenced in a study of somatic mutations in cytotoxic T cells in rheumatoid arthritis. Repertoires were generated with immunoSEQ multiplex PCR, while TCRdb's copy carries only in-frame clones and drops some. Counted here are 15,000 to 20,000 clones, more than 70% occurring once; the ten biggest clones make up roughly 22%. The sample was CD8+ T cells sorted from blood. The receptors were sampled from an adult with rheumatoid arthritis.

This chain connects TRBV5-1 to TRBJ2-3; TRBD1 aligns across 10 bases. The CDR3 contains 16 residues. Trimming cost V 3 bases and J 4 bases; bases outside gene matches: 8. Looked up from germline, CDR1 is SGHRS and CDR2 is YFSETQ. CDR3 DNA sequence: TGCGCCAGCAGCTCAGCCCCGGGACAGGGGCCAGATACGCAGTATTTT. It is translated as CASSSAPGQGPDTQYF.

This chain links TRBV7-9 with TRBJ2-7, with TRBD1 matching over 9 bases. The CDR3 spans 15 residues. V gave up 4 bases and J gave up 4 bases; unmatched junction bases: 8. Germline V gene sequence: CDR1 SEHNR, CDR2 FQNEAQ (reference sequence). The CDR3 region has the DNA TGTGCCAGCAGCTCGGGACAGGGACTCTTTTACGAGCAGTACTTC. Residues: CASSSGQGLFYEQYF.

The DNA for the CDR3 is TGTGCCATCAGTGAGGGAGGGACCGAGTTCGAGGAGCAGTTCTTC. Residues: CAISEGGTEFEEQFF. The chain is built from TRBV10-3 and TRBJ2-1; the D gene is possibly TRBD2 (6 bases). The V end lost 2 bases, the J end lost 10 bases, and 18 bases lay between the germline ends. Germline CDR1 and CDR2: ENHRY and SYGVKD. The CDR3 spans 15 residues.

The rearrangement links TRBV4-1 to TRBJ1-5, with a weak D call TRBD1 (5 bases). Germline V gene data show CDR1 as MGHRA and CDR2 as YSYEKL. The CDR3 extends over 14 amino acids. V was pared by 4 bases and J by 1 base, with 8 bases between. CDR3 amino acids: CASSPQESNQPQHF. The CDR3, as DNA: TGCGCCAGCAGCCCACAGGAGAGCAATCAGCCCCAGCATTTT.

The chain combines TRBV28 with TRBJ2-7; 7 bases are shared with TRBD1. Unmatched junction bases numbered 10, after V lost 7 bases and J lost 4 bases. Germline CDR1 MDHEN, CDR2 SYDVKM. CDR3 length: 14 residues. CDR3 region: CASTSDRAGYEQYF. The CDR3 region has the DNA TGTGCCAGCACCAGTGACAGGGCTGGGTACGAGCAGTACTTC.

This sequence joins TRBV13 and TRBJ2-7, with 12 bases fitting TRBD2. V dropped 0 bases and J dropped 5; count of bases not matched to a gene: 14. There are 19 residues in the CDR3. CDR1 and CDR2 from the germline V gene are PRHDT and FYEKMQ (reference sequence). CDR3 DNA: TGTGCCAGCAGCTTAGGCCTAACGACTAGCGGGAGTATCGTCGACGAGCAGTACTTC. Its translation is CASSLGLTTSGSIVDEQYF.

This clone was counted a few times. This CDR3 reads CASSPDRGESYEQYF. The CDR3 DNA reads as TGCGCCAGCAGTCCCGACAGGGGGGAATCCTACGAGCAGTACTTC. This sequence joins TRBV5-1 and TRBJ2-7, with 9 bases aligning to TRBD1. The CDR3 totals 15 residues. V shed 5 bases, J shed 1 base, and the junction held 7 bases outside the gene matches. CDR1 is SGHRS, CDR2 YFSETQ, per germline.

This sequence joins TRBV2 and TRBJ2-2; 8 bases agree with TRBD1. Germline assignment: CDR1 SNHLY and CDR2 FYNNEI. V lost 4 bases to trimming and J lost 6 bases; unmatched junction nucleotides: 4. CDR3 length equals 14 residues. The CDR3 is CASSGRGRAGELFF. The DNA for the CDR3 is TGTGCCAGCAGTGGCAGGGGGCGCGCCGGGGAGCTGTTTTTT.

V and J are TRBV5-1 and TRBJ2-3, with 7 bases identical to TRBD2. The length of the CDR3 is 17 residues. Per the germline V gene, CDR1 is SGHRS and CDR2 is YFSETQ. Unmatched junction bases numbered 14, after V lost 4 bases and J lost 3 bases. CDR3 DNA sequence: TGCGCCAGCAGCCCCCCCTCGACGTTGGGGGGGACAGATACGCAGTATTTT. Protein: CASSPPSTLGGTDTQYF.

This clone was observed a handful of times. The genes are TRBV27 and TRBJ2-1; D not resolved. Germline loops: CDR1 MNHEY, CDR2 SMNVEV (reference sequence). Trimming shortened V by 2 bases and J by 6 bases, and 11 bases separated the two germline ends. The CDR3 extends over 14 amino acids. The CDR3 DNA reads TGTGCCAGCAGTTTAATGAAATCCGCCAATGAGCAGTTCTTC. Amino acid sequence: CASSLMKSANEQFF.

This clone has a handful of counts. The gene calls are TRBV11-3 and TRBJ2-7, with TRBD2 matching over 7 bases. CDR1 is SGHNT and CDR2 is YENEEA in the germline V gene. Trimming took 4 bases from V and 6 from J; bases not matched to a gene: 3. CDR3 size: 12 residues. The DNA for the CDR3 is TGTGCCAGCAGCTGGGGAGGGACCGAGCAGTACTTC. It is translated as CASSWGGTEQYF.

The genes are TRBV5-5 and TRBJ1-2; D perhaps matches TRBD1 (5 bases). V was pared by 0 bases and J by 10 bases, with 10 bases between. Germline V lookup: CDR1 SGHKS, CDR2 YYEKEE (reference sequence). This CDR3 contains 12 residues. CDR3 sequence reads: CASSLAPGLYTF. Here the CDR3 DNA reads TGTGCCAGCAGCTTGGCCCCAGGGCTCTACACCTTC.

The chain carries TRBV18 and TRBJ1-1; 7 bases are shared with TRBD1. The CDR3 is made up of 14 amino acids. J lost 0 bases, V lost 4 bases, and 2 bases had no gene match. Per germline, CDR1 KGHSH and CDR2 LQKENI. CDR3 sequence: CASSLGQMNTEAFF. In DNA, the CDR3 is TGTGCCAGCTCACTGGGACAGATGAACACTGAAGCTTTCTTT.

V gene TRBV9 combines with J gene TRBJ2-1; TRBD2 aligns across 7 bases. Germline-derived CDR1 and CDR2 are SGDLS and YYNGEE. This CDR3 is 16 amino acids long. Germline trimming cut 0 bases from V and 8 bases from J; bases unmatched to any gene: 11. In DNA, the CDR3 is TGTGCCAGCAGCGTAGCTTTGGCGGGAGCAACGGATGAGCAGTTCTTC. It translates to CASSVALAGATDEQFF.

The rearrangement joins TRBV27 to TRBJ1-2; 9 bases fit TRBD1. Unmatched junction bases numbered 6, after V lost 2 bases and J lost 5 bases. Germline CDR1 is MNHEY and CDR2 is SMNVEV (reference sequence). This CDR3 comprises 15 residues. CDR3: CASSLIGTGIYGYTF. The CDR3 DNA follows: TGTGCCAGCAGTTTAATAGGGACAGGGATTTATGGCTACACCTTC.

A few counts support this clone. The chain carries TRBV7-9 and TRBJ1-1, with a weak D call TRBD1 (5 bases). Germline V CDR1 and CDR2: SEHNR, FQNEAQ (reference sequence). With 1 base removed from V and 10 bases from J, the gap between germline ends came to 13 bases. The CDR3 runs 13 residues. CDR3 amino acids: CASSLGVPGGAFF. The CDR3, as DNA: TGTGCCAGCAGCTTAGGAGTCCCTGGGGGAGCTTTCTTT. The full variable domain, its missing parts supplied by reference TRBV7-9 and TRBJ1-1, is DTGVSQNPRHKITKRGQNVTFRCDPISEHNRLYWYRQTLGQGPEFLTYFQNEAQLEKSRLLSDRFSAERPKGSFSTLEIQRTEQGDSAMYLCASSLGVPGGAFFGQGTRLTVV.

CDR3 protein: CASSLAWSSRDTQYF. CDR3 nucleotide sequence: TGTGCCAGCAGCTTAGCTTGGTCCTCTAGAGATACGCAGTATTTT. The chain employs TRBV7-6 and TRBJ2-3; D not resolved. The ends were cut back, 0 bases at V and 5 bases at J, with 12 bases in the middle. The germline gives CDR1 SGHVS, CDR2 FNYEAQ. There are 15 residues in the CDR3. Supplemented by reference TRBV7-6 and TRBJ2-3, the full variable domain reads GAGVSQSPRYKVTKRGQDVALRCDPISGHVSLYWYRQALGQGPEFLTYFNYEAQQDKSGLPNDRFSAERPEGSISTLTIQRTEQRDSAMYRCASSLAWSSRDTQYFGPGTRLTVL.